The 21 T cell receptor beta chains given below trace back to one sample, sequenced in a study of blood T cell repertoires in COVID-19. Sequencing used immunoSEQ multiplex PCR; TCRdb keeps in-frame clones, though not all of them. The repertoire holds 93,000 or so clones, with roughly 90% as singletons. Sequenced material: peripheral blood. Receptors originate from a woman aged 60-75 years with acute or convalescent COVID-19.

V is TRBV4-1 and J is TRBJ1-5; D remains unclear. There are 14 residues in the CDR3. V lost 0 bases, J lost 6 bases, and 9 bases lay in between. The V gene's germline CDR1 is MGHRA and CDR2 YSYEKL. The CDR3 DNA follows: TGCGCCAGCAGCCAAGATTCCCTAACTCAGCCCCAGCATTTT. Translated, it gives CASSQDSLTQPQHF.

The J gene is TRBJ2-7, the V gene TRBV10-3, with D tentatively TRBD1 (5 bases). This CDR3 is built from 15 residues. The V gene's germline CDR1 is ENHRY and CDR2 SYGVKD. V lost 0 bases, J lost 0 bases, and 9 bases lay in between. CDR3 sequence: CAISESTDSSYEQYV. The CDR3, as DNA: TGTGCCATCAGTGAGTCGACAGATAGCTCCTACGAGCAGTACGTC.

This chain uses TRBV4-2 with TRBJ1-2; D possibly corresponds to TRBD1 (5 bases). The CDR3 loop spans 14 amino acids. Trimming took off 1 base at V and 4 bases at J, with 10 bases between the two ends. Germline-derived CDR1 and CDR2 are LGHNA and YNFKEQ. The CDR3 reads CASSQGEGPYGYTF. CDR3 bases: TGTGCCAGCAGCCAAGGGGAGGGACCCTATGGCTACACCTTC.

The gene calls are TRBV5-6 and TRBJ2-7; the D is unclear. This CDR3 is 13 amino acids long. Trimming stripped 2 bases from V and 0 bases from J, with 6 bases between. Germline V gives CDR1 SGHDT, CDR2 YYEEEE. The CDR3 nucleotides read TGTGCCAGCAGCTTAATTAGCTCCTACGAGCAGTACGTC. This encodes CASSLISSYEQYV.

This chain links TRBV6-5 with TRBJ1-5, with 8 bases identical to TRBD1. Trimming removed 6 bases from V and 7 bases from J; junction bases left unmatched: 8. Germline CDR1 MNHEY, CDR2 SVGAGI. The CDR3 extends over 14 amino acids. CDR3 sequence (DNA): TGTGCCAGCAGACCCGGACAGGGAATACAGCCCCAGCATTTT. Its protein product is CASRPGQGIQPQHF.

The chain links TRBV11-3 to TRBJ2-5, with TRBD1 identical over 7 bases. The CDR3 is made up of 18 amino acids. Losses at the gene ends were 6 bases for V and 1 base for J; bases not matched to a gene: 17. In germline, CDR1 is SGHNT, CDR2 YENEEA. The CDR3 spells CASRLRPTGCKTQETQYF. The DNA of the CDR3 is TGTGCCAGCAGGCTAAGACCGACAGGGTGTAAGACCCAAGAGACCCAGTACTTC.

The chain combines TRBV19 with TRBJ2-1; 7 positions agree with TRBD1. Per the germline V gene, CDR1 is LNHDA and CDR2 is SQIVND (reference sequence). V trimming: 6 bases; J trimming: 6 bases; junction bases outside the gene matches: 14. The CDR3 covers 16 residues. CDR3 sequence: CASSWTGIWPGNEQFF. For the CDR3, the DNA is TGTGCCAGTAGCTGGACAGGAATCTGGCCTGGCAATGAGCAGTTCTTC.

The chain couples TRBV10-3 to TRBJ2-2; D is undetermined. The germline V gene encodes CDR1 ENHRY and CDR2 SYGVKD. The CDR3 is 11 amino acids. Trimming cost V 6 bases and J 8 bases, with 7 bases left between them. The DNA of the CDR3 is TGTGCCATCAGCGGCGGTGGGGAGCTGTTTTTT. It encodes CAISGGGELFF.

There are a few counts of this clone. The chain couples TRBV10-1 to TRBJ2-2, with 7 bases lining up with TRBD1. The trim removed 6 bases at V and 5 bases at J, leaving 6 bases unmatched. CDR1 is WNHNN and CDR2 is SYGVQD in the germline V gene (reference sequence). The CDR3 length is 14 residues. The chain's CDR3 is CASSPGTATGELFF. Here the CDR3 DNA reads TGCGCCAGCAGCCCCGGGACAGCAACCGGGGAGCTGTTTTTT.

This clone was found once. CDR3 protein: CASSPKAQGSGNTIYF. Written as DNA, the CDR3 is TGTGCCAGCTCACCAAAGGCGCAGGGCTCTGGAAACACCATATATTTT. This chain joins TRBV18 and TRBJ1-3, with a possible D match to TRBD1 (5 bases). This CDR3 has 16 residues. Trimming stripped 2 bases from V and 0 bases from J, with 11 bases between. The germline V gene encodes CDR1 KGHSH and CDR2 LQKENI.

The chain employs TRBV7-8 and TRBJ1-5, with TRBD1 identical over 10 bases. The CDR3 totals 18 residues. Per the germline V gene, CDR1 is SGHVS and CDR2 is FQNEAQ. J lost 0 bases, V lost 3 bases, and 8 bases had no gene match. The CDR3 DNA reads TGTGCCAGCAGCTTTGACAGGGGGCGTTGGAATAGCAATCAGCCCCAGCATTTT. It codes for CASSFDRGRWNSNQPQHF.

DNA for the CDR3: TGTGCCAGCAGCTTTGACCGGGACACTGAAGCTTTCTTT. It codes for CASSFDRDTEAFF. This chain links TRBV5-4 with TRBJ1-1; D uncertain. Trimming stripped 2 bases from V and 3 bases from J, with 8 bases between. Germline CDR1 is SGHNT and CDR2 is YYREEE (reference sequence). The CDR3 has 13 residues. The full variable domain, its missing parts supplied by reference TRBV5-4 and TRBJ1-1, is ETGVTQSPTHLIKTRGQQVTLRCSSQSGHNTVSWYQQALGQGPQFIFQYYREEENGRGNFPPRFSGLQFPNYSSELNVNALELDDSALYLCASSFDRDTEAFFGQGTRLTVV.

The chain has TRBV5-1 and TRBJ2-1, with TRBD2 matching 14 bases. After removal of 0 bases from V and 7 bases from J, the junction contained 6 bases not matched to a gene. CDR3 length: 17 residues. Germline CDR1 and CDR2: SGHRS and YFSETQ. CDR3 protein: CASSLGTSGRYQNEQFF. CDR3 sequence (DNA): TGCGCCAGCAGCTTGGGGACTAGCGGGAGGTACCAGAATGAGCAGTTCTTC.

This clone has just one count. The chain has TRBV6-6 and TRBJ2-7; TRBD2 aligns across 15 bases. Germline values: CDR1 MNHNY, CDR2 SVGAGI (reference sequence). V shed 5 bases and J 7 bases; nucleotides not matched to a gene: 18. This CDR3 is 19 amino acids long. The CDR3, as DNA: TGTGCCAGCAGTCCCCACGCCGGGACTAGCGGGAGGCCCCTAGGGGAGCAGTACGTC. Translating it yields CASSPHAGTSGRPLGEQYV.

This chain uses TRBV30 with TRBJ1-2, with D unresolved. With 5 bases removed from V and 8 bases from J, the gap between germline ends came to 12 bases. The V gene's germline CDR1 is GTSNPN and CDR2 SVGIG (reference sequence). The CDR3 is made up of 11 amino acids. In DNA form, the CDR3 reads TGTGCCTGGGGGGAGGGCCGCGGCTACACCTTC. It yields the protein CAWGEGRGYTF.

To note about this clone: The junction departs from the called germline gene at one end, perhaps through a read error. V gene TRBV6-1 combines with J gene TRBJ1-1, with D perhaps TRBD1 (6 bases). Germline CDR1 is MNHNS and CDR2 is SASEGT. The CDR3 is made up of 13 amino acids. CDR3 in DNA: TGTGCCAGCAGCGAAGAAGGTGGGGGCCAAGCTTTCTTT. It codes for CASSEEGGGQAFF.

The rearrangement joins TRBV27 to TRBJ1-6; TRBD1 matches 10 bases. The CDR3 consists of 15 residues. Per germline, CDR1 MNHEY and CDR2 SMNVEV (reference sequence). After removal of 3 bases from V and 9 bases from J, the junction contained 5 bases not matched to a gene. CDR3: CASSFDGQGVSPLHF. The CDR3 DNA reads TGTGCCAGCAGTTTTGATGGACAGGGGGTTTCACCCCTCCACTTT.

A single count supports this clone. CDR3 sequence (DNA): TGTGCCAGCAGTTCCCGACAGGCTAATTCACCCCTCCACTTT. Protein sequence: CASSSRQANSPLHF. The rearrangement links TRBV6-5 to TRBJ1-6; possible D gene TRBD1, 6 bases. This CDR3 has 14 amino acids. CDR1 is MNHEY and CDR2 is SVGAGI in the germline V gene. With 4 bases removed from V and 6 bases from J, the gap between germline ends came to 10 bases.

This clone was counted between two and nine times. This chain uses TRBV12-3 or TRBV12-4 with TRBJ1-2, with D perhaps matching TRBD1 (6 bases). The CDR3 has 12 amino acids. Trimming shortened V by 5 bases and J by 5 bases, and 9 bases separated the two germline ends. The CDR3 nucleotides read TGTGCCAGCAGTACACAGGGATATGGCTACACCTTC. Encoded protein: CASSTQGYGYTF.

V gene TRBV27 combines with J gene TRBJ1-2; D might be TRBD1 (5 bases). The germline CDR1 and CDR2 sequences are MNHEY and SMNVEV (reference sequence). The CDR3 runs to 15 residues. V gave up 2 bases and J gave up 0 bases, with 10 bases separating them. CDR3 coding DNA: TGTGCCAGCAGTTTAAGCTCAGGGCCTAACTATGGCTACACCTTC. Residues: CASSLSSGPNYGYTF.

The chain joins TRBV3-1 (or the pseudogene TRBV3-2) to TRBJ1-1; 9 bases are a match to TRBD1. Germline V lookup: CDR1 LGHDT, CDR2 YNNKEL (reference sequence). The V segment lost 5 bases and the J segment 7 bases; nucleotides outside the gene matches: 17. CDR3 length equals 17 residues. The CDR3 reads CASSDTGTGQTPHEAFF. CDR3 nucleotides: TGTGCCAGCAGCGATACCGGGACAGGGCAAACTCCCCATGAAGCTTTCTTT.